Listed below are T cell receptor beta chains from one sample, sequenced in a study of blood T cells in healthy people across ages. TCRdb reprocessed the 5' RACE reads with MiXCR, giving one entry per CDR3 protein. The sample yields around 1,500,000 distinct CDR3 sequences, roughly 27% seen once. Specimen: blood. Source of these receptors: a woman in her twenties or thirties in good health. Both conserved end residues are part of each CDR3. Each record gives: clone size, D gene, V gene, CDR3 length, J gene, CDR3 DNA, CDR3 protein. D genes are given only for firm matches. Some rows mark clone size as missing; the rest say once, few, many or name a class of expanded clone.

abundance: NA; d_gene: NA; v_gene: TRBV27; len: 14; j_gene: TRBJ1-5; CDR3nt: TGTGCCAGCAGTTTCGATGCATGTAATCAGCCCCAGCATTTT; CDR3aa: CASSFDACNQPQHF
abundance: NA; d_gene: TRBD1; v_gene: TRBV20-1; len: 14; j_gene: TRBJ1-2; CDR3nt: TGCAGTATCAAACAGGGGAAGGGCTTCTATGGCTACACCTTC; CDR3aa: CSIKQGKGFYGYTF
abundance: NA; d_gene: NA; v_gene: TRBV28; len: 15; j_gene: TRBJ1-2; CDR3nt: TGTGCCAGCAGGTCCCCAGGGCGAGCTAACTATGGCTACACCTTC; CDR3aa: CASRSPGRANYGYTF
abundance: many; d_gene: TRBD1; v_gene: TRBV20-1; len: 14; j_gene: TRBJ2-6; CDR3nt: TGCAGTGCTGGGACAGGGGCTGGGGCCAACGTCCTGACTTTC; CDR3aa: CSAGTGAGANVLTF
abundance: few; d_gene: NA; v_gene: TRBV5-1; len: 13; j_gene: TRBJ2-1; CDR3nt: TGCGCCAGCAGCTTATCAGGGCAGGGTGAGCAGTTCTTC; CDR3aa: CASSLSGQGEQFF
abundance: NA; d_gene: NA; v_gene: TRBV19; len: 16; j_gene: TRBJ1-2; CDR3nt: TGTGTCAGCGACTCACCCGGATTGGGGGCGGAAAAGGGCTACACCTTC; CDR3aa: CVSDSPGLGAEKGYTF
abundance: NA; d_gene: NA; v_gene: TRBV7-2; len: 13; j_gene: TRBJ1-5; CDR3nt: TGTGCCAGCAGCTTTACAGTTGGTCAGCCCCAGCATTTT; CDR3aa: CASSFTVGQPQHF
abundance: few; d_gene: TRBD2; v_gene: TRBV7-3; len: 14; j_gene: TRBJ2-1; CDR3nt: TGTGCCAGCAGCTTAGAACCCCTAGCGGATGAGCAGTTCTTC; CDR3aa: CASSLEPLADEQFF
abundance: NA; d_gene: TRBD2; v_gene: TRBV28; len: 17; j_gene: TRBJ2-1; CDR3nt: TGTGCCAGCACTACCCCCAGCGGGGGGCCCGGACGCAATGAGCAGTTCTTC; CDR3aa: CASTTPSGGPGRNEQFF
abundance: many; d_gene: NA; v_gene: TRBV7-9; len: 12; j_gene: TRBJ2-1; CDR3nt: TGTGCCAGCAGCTCCCCCGGGGGTGAGCAGTTCTTC; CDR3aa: CASSSPGGEQFF
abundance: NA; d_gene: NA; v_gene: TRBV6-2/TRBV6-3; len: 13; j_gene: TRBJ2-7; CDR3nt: TGTGCCAGCAGTTATGGGCTTTTCTACGAGCAGTACTTC; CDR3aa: CASSYGLFYEQYF
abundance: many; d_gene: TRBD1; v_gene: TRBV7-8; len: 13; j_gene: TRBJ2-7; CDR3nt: TGTGCCAGCAGCTTGGACAGGGCGGTCGAGCAGTACTTC; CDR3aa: CASSLDRAVEQYF
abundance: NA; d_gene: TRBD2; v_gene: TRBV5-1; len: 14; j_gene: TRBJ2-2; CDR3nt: TGCGCCAGCAGCAGGGCGGGAGTAGCTGGGGGGCTGTTTTTT; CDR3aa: CASSRAGVAGGLFF
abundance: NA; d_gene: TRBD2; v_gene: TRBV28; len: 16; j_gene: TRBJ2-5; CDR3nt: TGTGCCAGCAGTTTAGGGCGGGGGAGCCGATCGGAGACCCAGTACTTC; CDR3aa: CASSLGRGSRSETQYF
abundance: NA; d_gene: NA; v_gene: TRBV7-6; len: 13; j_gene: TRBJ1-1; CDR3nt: TGTGCCAGCAGCTCGGGGGGTTTCACTGAAGCTTTCTTT; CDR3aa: CASSSGGFTEAFF
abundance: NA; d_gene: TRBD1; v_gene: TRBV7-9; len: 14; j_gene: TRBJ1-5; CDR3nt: TGTGCCAGCAGCAAGACAGGGAATAGAGAGCCCCAGCATTTT; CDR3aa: CASSKTGNREPQHF
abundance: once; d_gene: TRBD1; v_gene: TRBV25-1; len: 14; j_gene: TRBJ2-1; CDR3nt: TGTGCCAGCAGTGGGTCACAGGGGCCCAATGAGCAGTTCTTC; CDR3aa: CASSGSQGPNEQFF
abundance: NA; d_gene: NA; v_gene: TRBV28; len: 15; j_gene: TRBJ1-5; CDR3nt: TGTGCCAGCAACGACCTCCGGTATAGCAATCAGCCCCAGCATTTT; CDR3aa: CASNDLRYSNQPQHF
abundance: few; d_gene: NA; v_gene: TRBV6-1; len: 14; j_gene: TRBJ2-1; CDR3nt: TGTGCCAGCAGTGAATTTGGGACGTGGAATGAGCAGTTCTTC; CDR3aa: CASSEFGTWNEQFF
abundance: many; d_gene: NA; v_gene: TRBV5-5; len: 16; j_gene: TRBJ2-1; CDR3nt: TGTGCCAGCAGCTTAGCACGGCAGGGCGGGGATCATGAGCAGTTCTTC; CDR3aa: CASSLARQGGDHEQFF
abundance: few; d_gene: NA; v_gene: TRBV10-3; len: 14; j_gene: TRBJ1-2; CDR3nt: TGTGCCATCAGTGCTGGTCGAGAGGGGCATGGCTACACCTTC; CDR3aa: CAISAGREGHGYTF
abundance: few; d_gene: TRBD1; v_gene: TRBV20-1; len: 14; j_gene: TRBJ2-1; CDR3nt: TGCAGTGCTGCCCTTGGGACAGCTTACAATGAGCAGTTCTTC; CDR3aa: CSAALGTAYNEQFF
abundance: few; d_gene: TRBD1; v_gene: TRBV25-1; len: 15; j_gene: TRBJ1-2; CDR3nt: TGTGCCAGCAGAAGTGGGACAGACTTCAACTATGGCTACACCTTC; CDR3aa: CASRSGTDFNYGYTF
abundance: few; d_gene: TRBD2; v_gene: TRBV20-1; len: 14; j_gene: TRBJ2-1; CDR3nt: TGCAGTGCCAACCCTAGCGGGGCCCACAATGAGCAGTTCTTC; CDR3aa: CSANPSGAHNEQFF
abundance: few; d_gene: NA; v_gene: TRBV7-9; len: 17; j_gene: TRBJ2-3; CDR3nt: TGTGCCAGCGGTATTCCCCTCCGTCGGGCTAGCACAGATACGCAGTATTTT; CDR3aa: CASGIPLRRASTDTQYF
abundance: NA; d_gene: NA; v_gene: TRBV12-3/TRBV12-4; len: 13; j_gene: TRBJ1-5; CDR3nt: TGTGCCAGCAATCATGGGGCGCCTCAGCCCCAGCATTTT; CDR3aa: CASNHGAPQPQHF
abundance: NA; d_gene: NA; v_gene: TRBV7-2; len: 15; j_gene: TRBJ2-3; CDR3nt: TGTGCCAGCAGCTCCCTAGCGTCTAGCACAGATACGCAGTATTTT; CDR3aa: CASSSLASSTDTQYF
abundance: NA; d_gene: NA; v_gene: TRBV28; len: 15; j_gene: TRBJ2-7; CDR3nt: TGTGCCAGCAGTTTCCCTCCCGGGAGCTTCCTCGAGCAGTACTTC; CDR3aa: CASSFPPGSFLEQYF
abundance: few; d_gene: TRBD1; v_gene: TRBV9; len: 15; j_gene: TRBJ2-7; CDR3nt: TGTGCCAGCAGCGTAGGCAGTGCAGGGGGCGACGAGCAGTACTTC; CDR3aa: CASSVGSAGGDEQYF
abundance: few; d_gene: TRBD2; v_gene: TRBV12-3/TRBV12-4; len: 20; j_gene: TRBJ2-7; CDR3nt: TGTGCCAGCAGTTTTAAGTTGATGGGACTAGTGGGATGGAGCTCCTACGAGCAGTACTTC; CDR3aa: CASSFKLMGLVGWSSYEQYF
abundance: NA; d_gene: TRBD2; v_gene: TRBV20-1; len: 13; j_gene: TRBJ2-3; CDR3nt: TGCAGTGTCAGGACTAGTGGGAGTCTTACGCAGTATTTT; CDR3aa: CSVRTSGSLTQYF